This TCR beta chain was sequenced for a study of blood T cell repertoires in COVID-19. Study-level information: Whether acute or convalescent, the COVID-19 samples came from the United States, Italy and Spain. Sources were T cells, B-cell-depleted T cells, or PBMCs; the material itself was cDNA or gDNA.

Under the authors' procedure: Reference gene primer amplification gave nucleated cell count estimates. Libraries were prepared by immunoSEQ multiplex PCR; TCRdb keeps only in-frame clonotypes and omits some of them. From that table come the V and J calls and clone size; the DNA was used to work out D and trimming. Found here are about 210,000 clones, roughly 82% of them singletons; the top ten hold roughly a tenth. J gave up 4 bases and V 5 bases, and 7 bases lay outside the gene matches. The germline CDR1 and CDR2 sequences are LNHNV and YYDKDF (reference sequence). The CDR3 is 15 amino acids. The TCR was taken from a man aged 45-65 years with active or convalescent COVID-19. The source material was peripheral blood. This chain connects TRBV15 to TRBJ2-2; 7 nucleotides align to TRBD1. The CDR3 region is CATSAQHRGTGELFF. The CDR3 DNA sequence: TGTGCCACCAGCGCGCAACACAGGGGCACCGGGGAGCTGTTTTTT.